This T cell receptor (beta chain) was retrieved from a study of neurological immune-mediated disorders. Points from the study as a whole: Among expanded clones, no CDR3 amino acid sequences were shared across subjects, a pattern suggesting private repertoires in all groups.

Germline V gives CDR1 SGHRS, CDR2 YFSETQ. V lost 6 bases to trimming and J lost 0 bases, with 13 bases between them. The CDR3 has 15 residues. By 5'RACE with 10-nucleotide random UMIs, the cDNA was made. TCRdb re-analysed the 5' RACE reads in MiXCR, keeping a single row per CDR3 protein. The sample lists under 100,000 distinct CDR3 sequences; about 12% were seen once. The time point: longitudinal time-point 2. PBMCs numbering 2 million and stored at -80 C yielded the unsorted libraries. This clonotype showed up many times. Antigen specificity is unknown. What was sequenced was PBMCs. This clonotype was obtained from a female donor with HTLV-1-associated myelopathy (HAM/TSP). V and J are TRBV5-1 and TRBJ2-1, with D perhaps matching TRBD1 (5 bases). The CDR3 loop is CASTPETASYNEQFF. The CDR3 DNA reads TGCGCCAGCACCCCCGAGACAGCCTCCTACAATGAGCAGTTCTTC.